The subject of this entry is one T cell receptor (delta chain). A read error may explain this, as a much larger clone is one base away. This sample was taken from a study of gamma-delta chains in newborns, infants, children. Looking at the study overall: Microbial exposure reportedly drives polyclonal innate γδ T cell expansion after birth.

CDR3 length: 20 amino acids. With CATT, TCRdb re-called clones from the reads. Of about 5,300 delta-chain clones listed, less than 20% were seen once; the top ten hold about 5%. The source is a child who was a newborn, infant or young child, either healthy, febrile or measles-vaccinated (not recorded which). No V gene was called, and the J gene is TRDJ2; TRDD3 is taken as the D call from the table, unchecked against the DNA. Material for sequencing was blood. The CDR3 bases are TGTGCCTGTGACATCGTGACGACTGGGGGATACGGGCCGTTCACAGCACAACTCTTCTTT. Protein product: CACDIVTTGGYGPFTAQLFF.